A single sample gave rise to the 22 T cell receptor beta chains below, sequenced in a study of blood T cell repertoires in COVID-19. Sequencing was performed with immunoSEQ multiplex PCR; in TCRdb, only in-frame clones are kept and a portion is missing. This table has some 86,000 clones, roughly 88% appearing once. Sample: peripheral blood. These receptor sequences come from a woman over 75 with active or convalescent COVID-19.

This sequence joins TRBV4-3 and TRBJ2-3; 9 nucleotides line up with TRBD1. Germline V gives CDR1 LGHNA, CDR2 YSLEER. Unmatched junction bases numbered 3, after V lost 6 bases and J lost 5 bases. This CDR3 is 13 amino acids long. This CDR3 reads CASSRQGEDTQYF. CDR3 in DNA: TGCGCCAGCAGTCGACAGGGGGAAGATACGCAGTATTTT.

This sequence joins TRBV7-2 and TRBJ2-3; no firm D call. The V gene's germline CDR1 is SGHTA and CDR2 FQGNSA. The CDR3 totals 13 residues. V lost 5 bases to trimming and J lost 3 bases, with 9 bases between them. CDR3 sequence (DNA): TGTGCCAGCAGCCCGAGAACGACAGATACGCAGTATTTT. Its translation: CASSPRTTDTQYF.

The rearrangement joins TRBV7-9 to TRBJ1-4; 7 nucleotides match TRBD1. CDR3 length: 15 residues. V gave up 1 base and J gave up 7 bases; unmatched junction bases: 6. Per germline, CDR1 SEHNR and CDR2 FQNEAQ (reference sequence). The CDR3 loop is CASSLGSGGGEKLFF. The DNA of the CDR3 is TGTGCCAGCAGCTTAGGTTCAGGGGGTGGTGAAAAACTGTTTTTT. The full variable domain, rest sourced from reference TRBV7-9 and TRBJ1-4, is DTGVSQNPRHKITKRGQNVTFRCDPISEHNRLYWYRQTLGQGPEFLTYFQNEAQLEKSRLLSDRFSAERPKGSFSTLEIQRTEQGDSAMYLCASSLGSGGGEKLFFGSGTQLSVL.

The chain couples TRBV25-1 to TRBJ1-4; the D is unclear. The CDR3 is made up of 14 amino acids. Germline CDR1 and CDR2: MGHDK and SYGVNS. Trimming removed 2 bases at V and 5 bases at J, with 9 bases between. The CDR3 DNA is TGTGCCAGCAGTGAAAGAGCCGGGAATGAAAAACTGTTTTTT. Its translation is CASSERAGNEKLFF.

The genes are TRBV6-4 and TRBJ2-5; D not certain. This CDR3 region has 13 residues. V was cut by 4 bases and J by 2 bases, with 8 bases left in between. Germline V CDR1 and CDR2: MRHNA, SNTAGT. The CDR3 sequence is CASSVNSQETQYF. The CDR3 coding sequence is TGTGCCAGCAGTGTGAACAGTCAAGAGACCCAGTACTTC.

This clone showed up just a few times. The chain joins TRBV6-7 to TRBJ2-1, with 14 positions matching TRBD2. TRBV6-7 is recorded as an ORF, its role being uncertain. The J segment lost 10 bases and the V segment lost 5 bases, leaving 7 bases of the junction unmatched. The CDR3 has 15 amino acids. The CDR3 DNA sequence: TGTGCCAGCAGTACGGGGACTAGCGGGGGACCCGAGCAGTTCTTC. It specifies CASSTGTSGGPEQFF.

The count of this clone is one. The identical CDR3 is also encoded by other nucleotide sequences in the sample. This sequence joins TRBV6-5 and TRBJ2-7; D unresolved. This CDR3 has 13 residues. Per the germline V gene, CDR1 is MNHEY and CDR2 is SVGAGI. The V and J ends lost 4 bases and 2 bases respectively, with 9 bases between them. The CDR3 is CASSSPRAYEQYF. As DNA, the CDR3 is TGTGCCAGCAGTTCACCCCGCGCCTACGAGCAGTACTTC.

This clone was picked up one time. V usage is TRBV4-3 and J usage is TRBJ2-2; D is undetermined. V lost 0 bases, J lost 2 bases, and 7 bases lay in between. Germline values: CDR1 LGHNA, CDR2 YSLEER. The CDR3 extends over 15 amino acids. CDR3 amino acids: CASSQDNSNTGELFF. CDR3 sequence (DNA): TGCGCCAGCAGCCAAGATAACAGTAACACCGGGGAGCTGTTTTTT.

The sample holds many counts of this clone. The chain couples TRBV7-2 to TRBJ2-1; 10 bases are a match to TRBD2. CDR1 and CDR2 from the germline V gene are SGHTA and FQGNSA. This CDR3 is 14 amino acids long. The ends lost 5 bases at V and 4 bases at J; junction bases unmatched: 2. CDR3 bases: TGTGCCAGCAGCCCTAGCGGGGGTTACAATGAGCAGTTCTTC. Translation: CASSPSGGYNEQFF.

V and J are TRBV9 and TRBJ2-3; D is unclear. Germline assignment: CDR1 SGDLS and CDR2 YYNGEE. Trimming removed 0 bases from V and 5 bases from J, with 7 bases in between. CDR3 size: 13 residues. The CDR3 spells CASSVASGDTQYF. CDR3 nucleotide sequence: TGTGCCAGCAGCGTAGCGAGTGGAGATACGCAGTATTTT.

The rearrangement uses TRBV7-2 and TRBJ2-7; 14 bases line up with TRBD2. The CDR3 contains 16 residues. V was pared by 5 bases and J by 4 bases, with 7 bases of the junction left unmatched. Germline CDR1 and CDR2: SGHTA and FQGNSA. In DNA form, the CDR3 reads TGTGCCAGCAGCATCGGGACTAGCGGGAGTGGGTACGAGCAGTACTTC. Translated, it gives CASSIGTSGSGYEQYF. Combining the CDR3 with reference TRBV7-2 and TRBJ2-7 gives the whole variable domain GAGVSQSPSNKVTEKGKDVELRCDPISGHTALYWYRQSLGQGLEFLIYFQGNSAPDKSGLPSDRFSAERTGGSVSTLTIQRTQQEDSAVYLCASSIGTSGSGYEQYFGPGTRLTVT.

The chain employs TRBV27 and TRBJ1-6, with D perhaps matching TRBD1 (5 bases). Germline V gene data show CDR1 as MNHEY and CDR2 as SMNVEV (reference sequence). The V and J ends lost 8 bases and 2 bases respectively, with 10 bases between them. The CDR3 length is 14 residues. CDR3 in DNA: TGTGCCAGCTCCCGGGGGGCCTATAATTCACCCCTCCACTTT. As protein: CASSRGAYNSPLHF.

V is TRBV5-4 and J is TRBJ2-2, with 10 bases aligning to TRBD1. The CDR3 totals 15 residues. Germline V gives CDR1 SGHNT, CDR2 YYREEE (reference sequence). V shed 3 bases and J 8 bases; nucleotides not matched to a gene: 7. CDR3 nucleotide sequence: TGTGCCAGCAGCTCTCCCCGGACAGGGGGAGGGGAGCTGTTTTTT. Its translation is CASSSPRTGGGELFF.

The rearrangement joins TRBV3-1 (or the pseudogene TRBV3-2) to TRBJ1-2; D is unclear. This CDR3 region has 13 residues. Germline assignment: CDR1 LGHDT and CDR2 YNNKEL (reference sequence). The V end was cut by 0 bases, the J end by 7 bases, with 9 bases between. The CDR3 sequence is CASSQDHGSGYTF. In DNA, the CDR3 is TGTGCCAGCAGCCAAGATCATGGGAGTGGCTACACCTTC.

This chain uses TRBV18 with TRBJ1-5; D is unresolved. The CDR3 is 13 amino acids. Germline V gene sequence: CDR1 KGHSH, CDR2 LQKENI. V lost 6 bases and J lost 7, with 13 bases in between. The CDR3 reads CASSDPRGQPQHF. In DNA, the CDR3 is TGTGCCAGCTCGGACCCTCGAGGGCAGCCCCAGCATTTT.

This chain connects TRBV2 to TRBJ1-2; a weak D match, TRBD1 (6 bases). Per germline, CDR1 SNHLY and CDR2 FYNNEI. The CDR3 is 14 amino acids. Deletions cut 4 bases from V and 1 base from J, with 10 bases between. The CDR3 DNA is TGTGCCAGCAGTGGACAGGTATATAACTATGGCTACACCTTC. Its translation: CASSGQVYNYGYTF.

This clone was counted once. The chain combines TRBV19 with TRBJ2-1; 9 bases line up with TRBD1. The junction had 3 bases not matched to a gene; V was cut back by 5 bases and J by 4 bases. This CDR3 is built from 14 residues. Germline loops: CDR1 LNHDA, CDR2 SQIVND (reference sequence). The CDR3 sequence: CASSVGTGYNEQFF. DNA for the CDR3: TGTGCCAGTAGTGTGGGGACAGGGTACAATGAGCAGTTCTTC.

The chain links TRBV6-5 to TRBJ2-7; 7 bases are shared with TRBD1. V trimming: 8 bases; J trimming: 0 bases; junction bases outside the gene matches: 7. Germline-derived CDR1 and CDR2 are MNHEY and SVGAGI. The CDR3 runs to 14 residues. The CDR3 loop reads CASESWDSSYEQYF. The CDR3 DNA is TGTGCCAGCGAGTCCTGGGACAGCTCCTACGAGCAGTACTTC.

The chain couples TRBV11-2 to TRBJ1-2, with a possible D match to TRBD1 (5 bases). This CDR3 has 13 residues. V was shortened by 6 bases and J by 3 bases, with 11 bases between the two germline ends. From germline, CDR1 is SGHAT and CDR2 FQNNGV. CDR3 DNA: TGTGCCAGCAGTCCAGGGTACGACTATGGCTACACCTTC. Translating it yields CASSPGYDYGYTF. Drawing the rest from reference TRBV11-2 and TRBJ1-2, the complete variable domain is EAGVAQSPRYKIIEKRQSVAFWCNPISGHATLYWYQQILGQGPKLLIQFQNNGVVDDSQLPKDRFSAERLKGVDSTLKIQPAKLEDSAVYLCASSPGYDYGYTFGSGTRLTVV.

CDR3 protein: CASSPTWTGELFF. The CDR3 DNA is TGCGCCAGCAGCCCCACATGGACCGGGGAGCTGTTTTTT. This rearrangement joins TRBV5-1 to TRBJ2-2; D is uncertain. Trimming stripped 4 bases from V and 5 bases from J, with 9 bases between. Germline V gives CDR1 SGHRS, CDR2 YFSETQ. This CDR3 is built from 13 residues.

CDR3 sequence (DNA): TGCGCCAGCAGCTTGGGGCCGGGGTCACCCCTCCACTTT. Translated: CASSLGPGSPLHF. The chain recombines TRBV5-1 with TRBJ1-6; D remains ambiguous. Trimming took off 0 bases at V and 10 bases at J, with 8 bases between the two ends. The germline gives CDR1 SGHRS, CDR2 YFSETQ. The CDR3 spans 13 residues.

This CDR3 is CASSQGYFMIYNEQFF. CDR3 DNA sequence: TGTGCCAGCAGCCAAGGTTACTTTATGATATACAATGAGCAGTTCTTC. The V and J genes are TRBV3-1 (or the pseudogene TRBV3-2) and TRBJ2-1; no definite D call. This CDR3 has 16 residues. Germline V gives CDR1 LGHDT, CDR2 YNNKEL (reference sequence). V lost 1 base to trimming and J lost 4 bases, with 14 bases between them.